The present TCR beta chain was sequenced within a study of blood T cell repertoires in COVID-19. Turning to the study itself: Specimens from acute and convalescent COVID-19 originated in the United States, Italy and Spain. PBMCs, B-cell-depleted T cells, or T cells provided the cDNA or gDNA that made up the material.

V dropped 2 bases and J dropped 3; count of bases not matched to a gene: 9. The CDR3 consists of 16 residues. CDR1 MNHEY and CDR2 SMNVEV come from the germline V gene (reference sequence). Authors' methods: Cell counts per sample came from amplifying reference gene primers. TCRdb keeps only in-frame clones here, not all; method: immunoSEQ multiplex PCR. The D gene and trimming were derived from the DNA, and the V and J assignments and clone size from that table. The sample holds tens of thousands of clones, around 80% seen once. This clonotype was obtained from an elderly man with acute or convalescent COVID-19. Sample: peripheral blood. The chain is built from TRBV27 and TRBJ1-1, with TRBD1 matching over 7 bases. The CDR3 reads CASSLGGGGRDTEAFF. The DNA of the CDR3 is TGTGCCAGCAGTTTAGGTGGAGGGGGCAGGGACACTGAAGCTTTCTTT.